These 25 T cell receptor beta chains were sequenced from one sample in a study of OX40 agonist ivuxolimab in advanced cancers. TCRdb's table, derived via immunoSEQ multiplex PCR, lists solely in-frame clones and lacks some. This sample has 90,000 to 120,000 clones, with around 90% found just once. The specimen comprised CD4+ or CD8+ T cells sorted from blood, sampled in a trial of the OX40 agonist ivuxolimab. All receptors derive from an adult with an advanced solid tumor such as melanoma, head and neck, liver or kidney cancer.

V and J are TRBV9 and TRBJ2-5; 7 positions agree with TRBD2. The CDR3 sequence is 13 residues long. The junction had 8 bases not matched to a gene; V was cut back by 5 bases and J by 7 bases. CDR1 and CDR2 (germline): SGDLS, YYNGEE. This CDR3 is CASSDGGLGTQYF. The CDR3, as DNA: TGTGCCAGCAGTGACGGGGGGTTAGGGACCCAGTACTTC.

This chain uses TRBV6-1 with TRBJ1-1; 11 bases are shared with TRBD1. V lost 10 bases, J lost 1 base, and 8 bases stayed unmatched. The germline gives CDR1 MNHNS, CDR2 SASEGT. There are 15 residues in the CDR3. The CDR3: CATLGDRGANTEAFF. The CDR3 DNA sequence: TGTGCCACCCTAGGGGACAGGGGGGCGAACACTGAAGCTTTCTTT.

This clone was recorded once. The chain joins TRBV5-1 to TRBJ2-1; 13 nucleotides agree with TRBD2. CDR3 length: 18 amino acids. The junction had 6 bases not matched to a gene; V was cut back by 3 bases and J by 0 bases. Per the germline V gene, CDR1 is SGHRS and CDR2 is YFSETQ. CDR3 amino acids: CASSSGLAGAFSYNEQFF. The DNA for the CDR3 is TGCGCCAGCAGCTCAGGACTAGCGGGAGCCTTCTCCTACAATGAGCAGTTCTTC.

The chain links TRBV21-1 to TRBJ1-2; the table's D call, TRBD1, has no DNA check behind it. TRBV21-1 is a pseudogene segment. The CDR3 totals 16 residues. CDR3 sequence: CASSTTDRGRNYGYTF. The CDR3 nucleotides read TGTGCCAGCAGCACTACAGACAGGGGGCGAAATTATGGCTACACCTTC.

The V call is TRBV30, the J call TRBJ1-5; the D gene is possibly TRBD1 (5 bases). Trimming removed 0 bases from V and 2 bases from J, with 11 bases in between. This CDR3 comprises 15 residues. Germline CDR1 and CDR2: GTSNPN and SVGIG (reference sequence). The DNA of the CDR3 is TGTGCCTGGAGTGTGGGGCGAGGAGGCAATCAGCCCCAGCATTTT. It translates to CAWSVGRGGNQPQHF.

The rearrangement links TRBV30 to TRBJ2-3; no definite D call. The CDR3 has 14 residues. Trimming left V 1 base short and J 6 bases short, with 14 bases between. The V gene's germline CDR1 is GTSNPN and CDR2 SVGIG (reference sequence). CDR3: CAWSAQAHVDTQYF. The CDR3 coding sequence is TGTGCCTGGAGTGCCCAGGCCCACGTGGATACGCAGTATTTT.

The genes are TRBV7-2 and TRBJ2-5; D ambiguous. Trimming stripped 7 bases from V and 8 bases from J, with 20 bases between. Germline V gene sequence: CDR1 SGHTA, CDR2 FQGNSA. This CDR3 region has 14 residues. CDR3 sequence (DNA): TGTGCCAGCACCACCGTGACTGGACGGGCCACCCAGTACTTC. Translated: CASTTVTGRATQYF.

The chain joins TRBV7-8 to TRBJ2-7; D possibly matches TRBD1 or TRBD2 (5 bases each). CDR3 length: 13 amino acids. Germline V gene data show CDR1 as SGHVS and CDR2 as FQNEAQ. Deletions cut 8 bases from V and 0 bases from J, with 11 bases between. CDR3 nucleotides: TGTGCCAGCCGGGGACCGAGCTCCTACGAGCAGTACTTC. Translated: CASRGPSSYEQYF.

This clone showed up just a few times. The chain carries TRBV5-1 and TRBJ2-3, with a weak D call TRBD2 (6 bases). V lost 5 bases to trimming and J lost 5 bases, with 6 bases between them. Germline loops: CDR1 SGHRS, CDR2 YFSETQ. This CDR3 is built from 11 residues. The CDR3 region is CASREGDTQYF. The CDR3 DNA is TGCGCCAGCAGGGAGGGAGATACGCAGTATTTT.

The chain links TRBV5-1 to TRBJ1-1; D is undetermined. This CDR3 region has 16 residues. Germline V CDR1 and CDR2: SGHRS, YFSETQ. V lost 1 base and J 0 bases, leaving 13 bases between the germline ends. DNA of the CDR3: TGCGCCAGCAGCTTGAATGGGCCACCTATGAACACTGAAGCTTTCTTT. Translated: CASSLNGPPMNTEAFF.

This chain joins TRBV7-9 and TRBJ2-5; no firm D call. With 2 bases removed from V and 7 bases from J, the gap between germline ends came to 17 bases. This CDR3 has 15 amino acids. Germline CDR1 SEHNR, CDR2 FQNEAQ (reference sequence). Here the CDR3 reads CASSLRAVDSGTQYF. The CDR3 nucleotides read TGTGCCAGCAGCTTACGGGCAGTGGATTCGGGGACCCAGTACTTC.

The rearrangement links TRBV6-5 to TRBJ2-5; weak D call: TRBD1 (5 bases). The germline V gene encodes CDR1 MNHEY and CDR2 SVGAGI. CDR3 size: 14 residues. Trimming took 0 bases from V and 2 from J, leaving 7 bases between them. The CDR3 coding sequence is TGTGCCAGCAGTTACTCGAACAGGCAAGAGACCCAGTACTTC. It is translated as CASSYSNRQETQYF.

The chain combines TRBV7-9 with TRBJ2-5; D not certain. The V end was cut by 1 base, the J end by 1 base, with 10 bases between. This CDR3 comprises 15 residues. Germline V gene lookup returns CDR1 SEHNR and CDR2 FQNEAQ (reference sequence). The CDR3 here is CASSLGRLLQETQYF. CDR3 sequence (DNA): TGTGCCAGCAGCTTAGGGAGACTCCTCCAAGAGACCCAGTACTTC.

This CDR3 is CASSVTGGNTIYF. In DNA form, the CDR3 reads TGTGCCAGCAGTGTGACAGGTGGAAACACCATATATTTT. The chain employs TRBV27 and TRBJ1-3; TRBD1 is a possible D gene (6 bases). From germline, CDR1 is MNHEY and CDR2 SMNVEV (reference sequence). The V gene lost 5 bases and the J gene lost 3 bases, with 8 bases spanning the gap. CDR3 size: 13 residues.

V and J are TRBV30 and TRBJ1-6; TRBD1 matches at 9 bases. This CDR3 has 14 amino acids. The V and J ends lost 1 base and 10 bases, in that order; junction bases with no gene match: 5. Germline V CDR1 and CDR2: GTSNPN, SVGIG (reference sequence). The CDR3 region is CAWSGDRVNSPLHF. In nucleotides, the CDR3 is TGTGCCTGGAGTGGGGACAGGGTAAACTCACCCCTCCACTTT.

This rearrangement joins TRBV5-1 to TRBJ1-1; D perhaps matches TRBD1 (6 bases). This CDR3 comprises 14 residues. V dropped 6 bases and J dropped 0 bases, with 12 bases sitting between them. The germline V gene has CDR1 SGHRS and CDR2 YFSETQ. The CDR3 DNA reads as TGCGCCAGCACTAGGGGGGTTCTGAACACTGAAGCTTTCTTT. It codes for CASTRGVLNTEAFF.

This clone occurred once. The identical CDR3 is also encoded by other nucleotide sequences in the sample. The chain combines TRBV6-5 with TRBJ2-7, with D unclear. The CDR3 consists of 11 residues. Germline V gene lookup returns CDR1 MNHEY and CDR2 SVGAGI. V was pared by 4 bases and J by 2 bases, with 3 bases between. The CDR3 nucleotides read TGTGCCAGCAGTTCTCCCTACGAGCAGTACTTC. Encoded protein: CASSSPYEQYF.

The gene calls are TRBV21-1 and TRBJ2-1; the DNA was not used to check the table's D call, TRBD2. TRBV21-1 is listed as a pseudogene. This CDR3 is 15 amino acids long. As DNA, the CDR3 is TGTGCCAGCAGCAAAGGTGGAGGGAGGTACAATGAGCAGTTCTTC. Amino acid sequence: CASSKGGGRYNEQFF.

The J gene is TRBJ1-1, the V gene TRBV9, with 8 bases matching TRBD1. CDR1 and CDR2 from the germline V gene are SGDLS and YYNGEE. This CDR3 has 16 residues. J was trimmed by 6 bases and V by 0 bases; bases with no gene match: 10. CDR3 sequence (DNA): TGTGCCAGCAGCGTAGGGGGACGTCAGGGGGCTTCTGAAGCTTTCTTT. This codes for CASSVGGRQGASEAFF.

In its sample, this clone was seen once. The chain combines TRBV18 with TRBJ2-2, with no clear D. CDR1 is KGHSH and CDR2 is LQKENI in the germline V gene. V lost 0 bases to trimming and J lost 4 bases, with 9 bases between them. This CDR3 has 15 residues. Written as DNA, the CDR3 is TGTGCCAGCTCACCACCTCCAAAGCTCACCGGGGAGCTGTTTTTT. It encodes CASSPPPKLTGELFF.

The genes are TRBV11-2 and TRBJ2-2, with TRBD2 as a possible D gene (5 bases). This CDR3 is built from 15 residues. The V and J ends lost 5 bases and 7 bases respectively, with 17 bases between them. Germline CDR1 is SGHAT and CDR2 is FQNNGV. In DNA form, the CDR3 reads TGTGCCAGCAGCATAATGTTCGGAGGAGGCGGGGAGCTGTTTTTT. This gives the protein CASSIMFGGGGELFF. The full variable domain, in which reference TRBV11-2 and TRBJ2-2 provide the parts outside the CDR3, is EAGVAQSPRYKIIEKRQSVAFWCNPISGHATLYWYQQILGQGPKLLIQFQNNGVVDDSQLPKDRFSAERLKGVDSTLKIQPAKLEDSAVYLCASSIMFGGGGELFFGEGSRLTVL.

The rearrangement joins TRBV7-8 to TRBJ2-5; no firm D call. V shed 6 bases and J shed 5 bases, with 10 bases lying between them. CDR3 size: 12 residues. Germline loops: CDR1 SGHVS, CDR2 FQNEAQ. The CDR3 is CASRGFGETQYF. The DNA for the CDR3 is TGTGCCAGCAGGGGGTTTGGGGAGACCCAGTACTTC.

The chain carries TRBV6-6 and TRBJ2-2; 7 bases are a match to TRBD2. Per germline, CDR1 MNHNY and CDR2 SVGAGI (reference sequence). V was pared by 7 bases and J by 0 bases, with 5 bases of the junction left unmatched. The CDR3 sequence is 15 residues long. Here the CDR3 DNA reads TGTGCCAGCATAAGAGCGGGGCCGAACACCGGGGAGCTGTTTTTT. Protein sequence: CASIRAGPNTGELFF.

The chain is built from TRBV7-9 and TRBJ1-1, with D maybe TRBD1 (5 bases). Looked up from germline, CDR1 is SEHNR and CDR2 is FQNEAQ (reference sequence). Trimming removed 5 bases at V and 5 bases at J, with 18 bases between. The CDR3 extends over 15 amino acids. CDR3 in amino acids: CASSKPAGVETEAFF. The CDR3 DNA reads TGTGCCAGCAGCAAACCGGCGGGGGTGGAAACTGAAGCTTTCTTT.

The chain carries TRBV19 and TRBJ1-1, with D perhaps TRBD1 (5 bases). Trimming took off 4 bases at V and 0 bases at J, with 9 bases between the two ends. The germline V gene encodes CDR1 LNHDA and CDR2 SQIVND (reference sequence). The CDR3 consists of 14 residues. CDR3: CASSTPGMNTEAFF. CDR3 sequence (DNA): TGTGCCAGTAGTACGCCAGGGATGAACACTGAAGCTTTCTTT.